Included here is one TCR beta chain sequence, with context. Trimming cost V 6 bases and J 2 bases, with 20 bases left between them. Germline V gene sequence: CDR1 MNHNS, CDR2 SASEGT. The CDR3 runs to 17 residues. These data originate in a study of CD8 T cells in Susac syndrome. Reverse transcription of roughly 0.45 to 1 ug RNA was performed with random hexamers. TCRdb analysed the immunoSEQ multiplex PCR reads with MiXCR anew, one entry per CDR3 protein. The table records tens of thousands of distinct CDR3 sequences, around 94% of them present only once. This clonotype was obtained from a human donor with Susac syndrome. The chain uses TRBV6-1 and TRBJ2-4; perhaps TRBD1 as D (6 bases). Material for sequencing was CD8+ T cells from PBMCs. The CDR3 nucleotides are TGTGCCAGCAGCCCCCCCTACAGGGACGATCCCAAAAACATTCAGTACTTC. Translation: CASSPPYRDDPKNIQYF.